Each of the 30 T cell receptor beta chains below was sequenced from the same sample in a study of blood T cell repertoires in COVID-19. Generated by immunoSEQ multiplex PCR, the TCRdb table keeps only in-frame clones and is missing some. The table lists some 180,000 clones, around 76% of them singletons. Input material: peripheral blood. The origin of the receptors is a woman aged 45-59 years with active or convalescent COVID-19.

The gene calls are TRBV28 and TRBJ1-1; 8 bases align to TRBD1. Losses at the gene ends were 6 bases for V and 1 base for J; bases not matched to a gene: 7. This CDR3 spans 15 amino acids. The germline CDR1 and CDR2 sequences are MDHEN and SYDVKM. CDR3 region: CASRGQEGGNTEAFF. The CDR3 bases are TGTGCCAGCAGGGGACAGGAGGGGGGGAACACTGAAGCTTTCTTT.

CDR3 nucleotides: TGTGCCAGCAGCCAAGATTGGGCGGGAGCTTCCGAGAAGCGGCAGTTCTTC. Its translation: CASSQDWAGASEKRQFF. The chain employs TRBV4-2 and TRBJ2-1; 7 nucleotides align to TRBD2. V dropped 0 bases and J dropped 12; count of bases not matched to a gene: 17. The CDR3 is made up of 17 amino acids. In germline, CDR1 is LGHNA, CDR2 YNFKEQ.

The chain carries TRBV14 and TRBJ2-5, with D possibly matching TRBD1 (5 bases). This CDR3 spans 13 amino acids. Germline V gene data show CDR1 as SGHDN and CDR2 as FVKESK. Trimming took off 1 base at V and 9 bases at J, with 12 bases between the two ends. Here the CDR3 DNA reads TGTGCCAGCAGCCAAGGCCTGGGGCGGCCCCAGTACTTC. It translates to CASSQGLGRPQYF.

V gene TRBV20-1 combines with J gene TRBJ2-7; D not resolved. There are 14 residues in the CDR3. V was pared by 3 bases and J by 0 bases, with 12 bases between. The germline CDR1 and CDR2 sequences are DFQATT and SNEGSKA (reference sequence). The CDR3 region is CSASFNGNSYEQYF. The CDR3 nucleotides are TGCAGTGCTAGTTTTAACGGTAACTCCTACGAGCAGTACTTC.

The rearrangement joins TRBV7-2 to TRBJ2-3, with TRBD2 matching over 9 bases. This CDR3 spans 14 amino acids. Germline V gene data show CDR1 as SGHTA and CDR2 as FQGNSA. Germline trimming cut 6 bases from V and 4 bases from J; bases unmatched to any gene: 5. The CDR3 nucleotides are TGTGCCAGCAGTCGTAGCGGGAGTGCAGATACGCAGTATTTT. Translating it yields CASSRSGSADTQYF.

The chain recombines TRBV30 with TRBJ1-1; 7 bases match TRBD1. Trimming at V came to 2 bases and at J to 4 bases, leaving 10 bases not matched to a gene. The CDR3 is 15 residues long. In germline, CDR1 is GTSNPN, CDR2 SVGIG (reference sequence). The CDR3 nucleotides read TGTGCCTGGAGTCAGGGGCTATCAGGGGGCACTGAAGCTTTCTTT. It translates to CAWSQGLSGGTEAFF.

The genes are TRBV10-3 and TRBJ2-7, with D possibly matching TRBD2 (5 bases). V lost 7 bases and J 0 bases, leaving 10 bases between the germline ends. CDR1 and CDR2 (germline): ENHRY, SYGVKD. CDR3 length: 13 residues. For the CDR3, the DNA is TGTGCCATCAAGGACCGGGACTCCTACGAGCAGTACTTC. Translation: CAIKDRDSYEQYF.

This clone came up a few times. V usage is TRBV5-4 and J usage is TRBJ1-2; 8 bases are shared with TRBD1. The germline gives CDR1 SGHNT, CDR2 YYREEE (reference sequence). The trim removed 0 bases at V and 4 bases at J, leaving 20 bases unmatched. The CDR3 is 20 residues long. CDR3 in amino acids: CASSLGATVTQGALSYGYTF. CDR3 DNA: TGTGCCAGCAGCTTGGGGGCAACGGTCACGCAGGGGGCGTTGTCCTATGGCTACACCTTC.

The chain joins TRBV5-6 to TRBJ1-3; D perhaps matches TRBD1 (6 bases). The CDR3 covers 14 residues. Per germline, CDR1 SGHDT and CDR2 YYEEEE. Trimming left V 4 bases short and J 2 bases short, with 10 bases between. The CDR3 loop is CASSIQGPGNTIYF. CDR3 nucleotide sequence: TGTGCCAGCAGCATACAGGGTCCTGGAAACACCATATATTTT.

The rearrangement joins TRBV2 to TRBJ2-5, with TRBD1 matching 7 bases. The V and J ends lost 11 bases and 5 bases, in that order; junction bases with no gene match: 8. This CDR3 spans 12 amino acids. Germline-derived CDR1 and CDR2 are SNHLY and FYNNEI. CDR3 in DNA: TGTGCCTCCGACAGGGATAGGGAGACCCAGTACTTC. It yields the protein CASDRDRETQYF.

The chain uses TRBV27 and TRBJ1-5; D is ambiguous. Germline V gene sequence: CDR1 MNHEY, CDR2 SMNVEV (reference sequence). The CDR3 is 15 amino acids. Between the trimmed V and J ends, which lost 6 bases and 4 bases, there was a span of 16 bases. The DNA for the CDR3 is TGTGCCAGCAGATCCCTCGGGTCTGGGAATCAGCCCCAGCATTTT. It codes for CASRSLGSGNQPQHF.

There are many counts of this clone. The chain employs TRBV7-9 and TRBJ2-2; D not certain. The CDR3 runs to 17 residues. CDR1 and CDR2 (germline): SEHNR, FQNEAQ (reference sequence). Trimming stripped 2 bases from V and 1 base from J, with 14 bases between. CDR3 loop: CASSLRPAGLNTGELFF. CDR3 nucleotide sequence: TGTGCCAGCAGCTTAAGGCCCGCAGGCCTGAACACCGGGGAGCTGTTTTTT.

The genes are TRBV6-6 and TRBJ1-6; D possibly corresponds to TRBD1 (5 bases). The V end lost 7 bases, the J end lost 8 bases, and 15 bases lay between the germline ends. Germline CDR1 MNHNY, CDR2 SVGAGI (reference sequence). The CDR3 spans 14 residues. For the CDR3, the DNA is TGTGCCAGCACCCCTGGGGGGGGTTATTCACCCCTCCACTTT. This gives the protein CASTPGGGYSPLHF.

V is TRBV9 and J is TRBJ1-1; tentative D call: TRBD1 (6 bases). Per germline, CDR1 SGDLS and CDR2 YYNGEE. V shed 3 bases and J shed 1 base, with 16 bases lying between them. This CDR3 region has 16 residues. The DNA of the CDR3 is TGTGCCAGCAGCGAAACCGGGACATCGGGGAACACTGAAGCTTTCTTT. This sequence encodes CASSETGTSGNTEAFF.

The chain uses TRBV10-1 and TRBJ2-1; D is unresolved. Trimming removed 0 bases from V and 6 bases from J, with 6 bases in between. CDR3 length equals 13 residues. Per the germline V gene, CDR1 is WNHNN and CDR2 is SYGVQD (reference sequence). CDR3 region: CASSESVANEQFF. CDR3 coding DNA: TGCGCCAGCAGTGAGTCGGTAGCCAATGAGCAGTTCTTC.

There are a few counts of this clone. The rearrangement joins TRBV15 to TRBJ1-4; D not resolved. Germline CDR1 reads LNHNV; CDR2 reads YYDKDF (reference sequence). Trimming took off 5 bases at V and 8 bases at J, with 18 bases between the two ends. The CDR3 covers 15 residues. The CDR3 DNA reads as TGTGCCACCAGCCGGAGGAGGCGTGGTTTAGAAAAACTGTTTTTT. The encoded protein is CATSRRRRGLEKLFF.

The chain couples TRBV29-1 to TRBJ2-1, with D possibly TRBD2 on 6 matching bases. V was shortened by 6 bases and J by 1 base, with 16 bases between the two germline ends. The germline V gene has CDR1 SQVTM and CDR2 ANQGSEA. The CDR3 has 15 residues. The CDR3 here is CSVPLRRGSYNEQFF. The CDR3 bases are TGCAGCGTCCCATTGCGGCGGGGTTCCTACAATGAGCAGTTCTTC.

The V call is TRBV6-5, the J call TRBJ2-7, with TRBD2 as a possible D gene (8 bases). Trimming stripped 4 bases from V and 3 bases from J, with 16 bases between. The CDR3 has 15 amino acids. Germline loops: CDR1 MNHEY, CDR2 SVGAGI. DNA for the CDR3: TGTGCCAGCAGTTTAACGGGGGGGGACAGCTACGAGCAGTACTTC. Translation: CASSLTGGDSYEQYF.

The chain carries TRBV7-2 and TRBJ2-5; the D is unclear. Germline assignment: CDR1 SGHTA and CDR2 FQGNSA. The CDR3 runs to 13 residues. Deletions cut 1 base from V and 4 bases from J, with 7 bases between. CDR3 bases: TGTGCCAGCAGCTTAGGAGGCTCAGAGACCCAGTACTTC. It encodes CASSLGGSETQYF.

CDR3 coding DNA: TGTGCCAGCAGCCCCCCTAGCGGGTACTACGAGCAGTACTTC. Translation gives CASSPPSGYYEQYF. This chain connects TRBV3-1 (or the pseudogene TRBV3-2) to TRBJ2-7, with 8 bases fitting TRBD2. The CDR3 is made up of 14 amino acids. The J segment lost 3 bases and the V segment lost 4 bases, leaving 5 bases of the junction unmatched. The germline V gene has CDR1 LGHDT and CDR2 YNNKEL (reference sequence).

The rearrangement joins TRBV7-7 to TRBJ2-1; maybe TRBD1 (6 bases). Germline V gene data show CDR1 as SSHAT and CDR2 as FNYEAQ (reference sequence). The CDR3 is 13 residues long. The V end was cut by 4 bases, the J end by 9 bases, with 13 bases between. The CDR3 nucleotides are TGTGCCAGCAGCTCGAACTCCAGGGGTGAGCAGTTCTTC. Its protein is CASSSNSRGEQFF.

The chain combines TRBV25-1 with TRBJ1-1, with D unclear. Germline V lookup: CDR1 MGHDK, CDR2 SYGVNS. The CDR3 runs to 14 residues. The germline V and J ends were trimmed by 3 bases and 5 bases, with 13 bases remaining between them. CDR3 sequence: CASSDHFTGTEAFF. DNA of the CDR3: TGTGCCAGCAGTGATCACTTCACCGGGACTGAAGCTTTCTTT. The full variable domain, rest sourced from reference TRBV25-1 and TRBJ1-1, is EADIYQTPRYLVIGTGKKITLECSQTMGHDKMYWYQQDPGMELHLIHYSYGVNSTEKGDLSSESTVSRIRTEHFPLTLESARPSHTSQYLCASSDHFTGTEAFFGQGTRLTVV.

This clone was seen a few times. The chain recombines TRBV30 with TRBJ1-1; the D gene is possibly TRBD1 (6 bases). Germline V gives CDR1 GTSNPN, CDR2 SVGIG (reference sequence). There are 11 residues in the CDR3. The CDR3 spells CATQGNTEAFF. CDR3 coding DNA: TGTGCTACACAGGGTAACACTGAAGCTTTCTTT.

The chain has TRBV4-2 and TRBJ1-2; TRBD1 is a possible D gene (5 bases). The V gene's germline CDR1 is LGHNA and CDR2 YNFKEQ. The CDR3 has 15 residues. V dropped 0 bases and J dropped 5 bases, with 13 bases sitting between them. The CDR3 sequence: CASSQDAGEVYGYTF. In nucleotides, the CDR3 is TGTGCCAGCAGCCAAGATGCGGGGGAAGTTTATGGCTACACCTTC.

This CDR3 is CASSVNPGGHNSPLHF. Here the CDR3 DNA reads TGCGCCAGCAGCGTGAACCCAGGAGGTCATAATTCACCCCTCCACTTT. V gene TRBV5-1 combines with J gene TRBJ1-6, with D uncertain. The CDR3 contains 16 residues. V dropped 4 bases and J dropped 5 bases, with 16 bases sitting between them. Germline CDR1 SGHRS, CDR2 YFSETQ.

The chain employs TRBV30 and TRBJ1-3, with TRBD1 matching 7 bases. Germline trimming cut 4 bases from V and 5 bases from J; bases unmatched to any gene: 11. Germline loops: CDR1 GTSNPN, CDR2 SVGIG (reference sequence). The CDR3 consists of 15 residues. CDR3 sequence reads: CAWNPRDRNRNTIYF. The CDR3 DNA reads as TGTGCCTGGAACCCCCGGGACAGAAATCGAAACACCATATATTTT. Using reference TRBV30 and TRBJ1-3 for the parts outside the CDR3, the full variable domain is SQTIHQWPATLVQPVGSPLSLECTVEGTSNPNLYWYRQAAGRGLQLLFYSVGIGQISSEVPQNLSASRPQDRQFILSSKKLLLSDSGFYLCAWNPRDRNRNTIYFGEGSWLTVV.

The chain is built from TRBV12-5 and TRBJ2-2, with D perhaps TRBD1 (6 bases). The V end was cut by 4 bases, the J end by 6 bases, with 6 bases between. This CDR3 contains 12 residues. From germline, CDR1 is LGHNT and CDR2 FRNRAP. The CDR3 here is CASGSGAGELFF. CDR3 bases: TGTGCTAGTGGTTCAGGGGCCGGGGAGCTGTTTTTT.

V is TRBV6-2 or TRBV6-3 and J is TRBJ2-6; TRBD1 agrees at 7 bases. Unmatched junction bases numbered 3, after V lost 5 bases and J lost 2 bases. The CDR3 has 15 amino acids. CDR1 and CDR2 from the germline V gene are MNHEY and SVGEGT. For the CDR3, the DNA is TGTGCCAGCAGTCAGGACAGGCCTGGGGCCAACGTCCTGACTTTC. Its translation: CASSQDRPGANVLTF.

The chain recombines TRBV11-2 with TRBJ1-2; D ambiguous. Germline lookup yields CDR1 SGHAT and CDR2 FQNNGV. V lost 1 base, J lost 3 bases, and 9 bases lay in between. The CDR3 runs to 14 residues. The CDR3 bases are TGTGCCAGCAGCTTAGGTGGCGGGCACTATGGCTACACCTTC. It codes for CASSLGGGHYGYTF.

J is TRBJ2-1 and V is TRBV6-5; 10 nucleotides line up with TRBD1. The CDR3 sequence is 15 residues long. CDR1 MNHEY and CDR2 SVGAGI come from the germline V gene. J was trimmed by 8 bases and V by 0 bases; bases with no gene match: 4. In DNA, the CDR3 is TGTGCCAGCAGTTACTCGGACAGGGGGACGGATGAGCAGTTCTTC. Protein sequence: CASSYSDRGTDEQFF.